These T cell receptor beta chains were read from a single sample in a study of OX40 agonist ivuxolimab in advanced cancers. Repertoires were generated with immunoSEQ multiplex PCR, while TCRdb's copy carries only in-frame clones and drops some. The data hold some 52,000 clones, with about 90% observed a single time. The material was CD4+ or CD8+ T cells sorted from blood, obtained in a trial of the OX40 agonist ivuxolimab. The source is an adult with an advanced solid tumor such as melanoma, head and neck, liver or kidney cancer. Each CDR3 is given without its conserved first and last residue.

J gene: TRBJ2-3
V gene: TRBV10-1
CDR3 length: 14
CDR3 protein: ASSVSRGGRIDTQY

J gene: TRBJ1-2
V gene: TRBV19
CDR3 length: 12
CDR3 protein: ASSLVDRGHGYT

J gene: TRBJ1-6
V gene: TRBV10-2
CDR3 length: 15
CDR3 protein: ASSEAQSPAYNSPLH

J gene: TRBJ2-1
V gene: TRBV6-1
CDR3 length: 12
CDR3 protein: ASSELAGYNEQF

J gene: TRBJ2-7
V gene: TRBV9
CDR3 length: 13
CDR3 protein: ASSPGGVRSYEQY

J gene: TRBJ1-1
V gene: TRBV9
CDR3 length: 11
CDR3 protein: ASSSGGEGKAF

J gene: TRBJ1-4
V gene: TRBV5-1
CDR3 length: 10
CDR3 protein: ASSFDGEKLF

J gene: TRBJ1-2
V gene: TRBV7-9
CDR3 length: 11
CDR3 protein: ASSLADSGGYT

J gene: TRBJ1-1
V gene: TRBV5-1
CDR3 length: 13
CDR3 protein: ASSFGTAENTEAF

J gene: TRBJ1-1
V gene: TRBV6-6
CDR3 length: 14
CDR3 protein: AGRDGSMGVDTEAF

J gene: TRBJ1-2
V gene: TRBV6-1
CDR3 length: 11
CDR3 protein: AANPGSGYGYT

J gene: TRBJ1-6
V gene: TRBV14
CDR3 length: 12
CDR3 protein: ASSQGAVNSPLH

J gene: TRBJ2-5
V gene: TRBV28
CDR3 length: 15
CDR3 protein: ASSSRGGQGAQETQY

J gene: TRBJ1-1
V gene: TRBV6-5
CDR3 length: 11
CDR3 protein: ASSRDGNTEAF

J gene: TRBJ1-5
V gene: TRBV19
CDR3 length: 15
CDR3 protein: ASRQSGGGETNQPQH

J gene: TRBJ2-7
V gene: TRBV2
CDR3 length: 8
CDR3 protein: ASSATGAY

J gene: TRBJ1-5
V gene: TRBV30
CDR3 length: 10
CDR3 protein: AWSMNQQPQH

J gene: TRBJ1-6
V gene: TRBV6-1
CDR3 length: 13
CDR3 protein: ASSEQGTYNSPLH

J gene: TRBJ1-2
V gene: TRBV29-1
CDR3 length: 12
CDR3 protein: SVHDPGIGLGYT

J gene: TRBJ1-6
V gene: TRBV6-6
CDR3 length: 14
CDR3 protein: ASSYVMGVPNSPLH

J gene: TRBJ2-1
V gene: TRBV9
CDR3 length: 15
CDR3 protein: ASSPRTSGGAKNEQF

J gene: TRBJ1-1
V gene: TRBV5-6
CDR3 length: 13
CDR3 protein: ASRTGEYANTEAF

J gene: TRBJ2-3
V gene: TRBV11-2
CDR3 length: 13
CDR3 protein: ASSQLGLLPDTQY

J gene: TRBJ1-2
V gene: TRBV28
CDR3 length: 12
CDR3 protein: ASSPDGRGGGYT

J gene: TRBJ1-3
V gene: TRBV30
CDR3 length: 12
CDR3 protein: AWRRGLSGNTIY

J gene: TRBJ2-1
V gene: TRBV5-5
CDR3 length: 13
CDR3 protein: ASTLTSGGGTEQF

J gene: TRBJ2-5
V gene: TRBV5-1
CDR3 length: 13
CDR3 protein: ASSLSATRQETQY

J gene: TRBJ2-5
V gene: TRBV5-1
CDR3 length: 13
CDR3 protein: ASSLTAGYQETQY

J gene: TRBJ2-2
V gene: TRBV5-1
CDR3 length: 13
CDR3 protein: ASSFGRGITGELF

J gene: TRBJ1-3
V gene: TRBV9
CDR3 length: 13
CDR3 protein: ASSQTGGSGNTIY

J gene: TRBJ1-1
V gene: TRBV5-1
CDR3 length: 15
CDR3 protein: ASSHVGQGIRGTEAF

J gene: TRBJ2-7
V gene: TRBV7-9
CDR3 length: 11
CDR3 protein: ASSFGKGYEQY

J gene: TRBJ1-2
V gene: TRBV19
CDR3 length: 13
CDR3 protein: ASSTGTGVNYGYT

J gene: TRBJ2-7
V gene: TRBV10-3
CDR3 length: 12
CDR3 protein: AISVQGSSYEQY

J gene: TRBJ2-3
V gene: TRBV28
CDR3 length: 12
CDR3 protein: ASSPGTYGDTQY

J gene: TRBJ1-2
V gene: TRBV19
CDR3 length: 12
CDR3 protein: ASLGPGRMFGYT

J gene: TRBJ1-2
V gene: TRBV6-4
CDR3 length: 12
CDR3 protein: ASKRQEGDYGYT

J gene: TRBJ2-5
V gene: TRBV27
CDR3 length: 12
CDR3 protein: ASSFGAQRETQY

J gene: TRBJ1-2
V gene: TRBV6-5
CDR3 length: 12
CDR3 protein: ASSELSKNYGYT

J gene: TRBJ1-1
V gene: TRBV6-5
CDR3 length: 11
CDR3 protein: ASSSNFANAAF

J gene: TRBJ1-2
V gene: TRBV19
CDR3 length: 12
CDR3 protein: ASSIVVTNYGYT

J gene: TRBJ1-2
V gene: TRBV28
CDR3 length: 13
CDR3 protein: ASSTTGQGYYGYT

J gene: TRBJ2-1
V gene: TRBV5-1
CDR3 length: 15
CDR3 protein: ASSTQNPGLMYNEQF

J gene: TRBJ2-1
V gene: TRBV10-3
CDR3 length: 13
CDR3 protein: AISDGVSSYNEQF

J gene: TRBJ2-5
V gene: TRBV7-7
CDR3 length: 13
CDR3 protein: ASSLGLAGGETQY